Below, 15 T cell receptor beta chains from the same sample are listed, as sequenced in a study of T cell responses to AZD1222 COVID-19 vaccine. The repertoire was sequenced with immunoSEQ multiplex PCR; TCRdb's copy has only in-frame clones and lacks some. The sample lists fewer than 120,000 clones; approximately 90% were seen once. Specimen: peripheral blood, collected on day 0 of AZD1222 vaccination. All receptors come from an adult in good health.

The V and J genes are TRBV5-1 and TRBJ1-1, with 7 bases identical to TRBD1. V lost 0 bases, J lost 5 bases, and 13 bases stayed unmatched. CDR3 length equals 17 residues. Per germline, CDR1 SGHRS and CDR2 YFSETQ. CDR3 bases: TGCGCCAGCAGCTTGGTGGTGGGTAGGGACAGACCGACTGAAGCTTTCTTT. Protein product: CASSLVVGRDRPTEAFF. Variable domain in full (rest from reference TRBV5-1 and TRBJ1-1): KAGVTQTPRYLIKTRGQQVTLSCSPISGHRSVSWYQQTPGQGLQFLFEYFSETQRNKGNFPGRFSGRQFSNSRSEMNVSTLELGDSALYLCASSLVVGRDRPTEAFFGQGTRLTVV.

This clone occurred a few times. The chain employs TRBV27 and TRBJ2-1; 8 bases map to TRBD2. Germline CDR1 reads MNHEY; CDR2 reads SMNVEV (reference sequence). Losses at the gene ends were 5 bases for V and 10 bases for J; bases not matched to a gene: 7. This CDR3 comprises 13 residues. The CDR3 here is CASSPGGGPEQFF. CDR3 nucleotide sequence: TGTGCCAGCAGTCCGGGCGGGGGGCCCGAGCAGTTCTTC.

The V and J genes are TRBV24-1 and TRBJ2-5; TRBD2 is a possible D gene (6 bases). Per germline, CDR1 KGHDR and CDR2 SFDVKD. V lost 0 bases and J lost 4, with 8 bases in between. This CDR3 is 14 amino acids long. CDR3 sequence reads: CATSDLWDLETQYF. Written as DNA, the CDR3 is TGTGCCACCAGTGATTTGTGGGACTTAGAGACCCAGTACTTC.

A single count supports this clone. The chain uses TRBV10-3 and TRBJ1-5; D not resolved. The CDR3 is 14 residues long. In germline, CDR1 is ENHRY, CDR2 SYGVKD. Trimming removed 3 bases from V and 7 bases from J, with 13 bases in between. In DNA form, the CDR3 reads TGTGCCATCAGTGATGGTCAGGTAGGCCAGCCCCAGCATTTT. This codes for CAISDGQVGQPQHF.

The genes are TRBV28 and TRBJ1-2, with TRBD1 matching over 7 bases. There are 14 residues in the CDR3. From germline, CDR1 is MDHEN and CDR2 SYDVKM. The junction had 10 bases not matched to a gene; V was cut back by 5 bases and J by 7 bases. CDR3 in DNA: TGTGCCAGCAGTCCTGGACAGGCACGCGGTGGCTACACCTTC. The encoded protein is CASSPGQARGGYTF.

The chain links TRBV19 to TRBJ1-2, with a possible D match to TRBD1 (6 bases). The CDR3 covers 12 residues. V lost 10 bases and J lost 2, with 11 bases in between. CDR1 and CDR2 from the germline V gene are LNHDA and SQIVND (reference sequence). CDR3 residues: CATMTGNYGYTF. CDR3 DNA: TGTGCCACCATGACAGGAAACTATGGCTACACCTTC.

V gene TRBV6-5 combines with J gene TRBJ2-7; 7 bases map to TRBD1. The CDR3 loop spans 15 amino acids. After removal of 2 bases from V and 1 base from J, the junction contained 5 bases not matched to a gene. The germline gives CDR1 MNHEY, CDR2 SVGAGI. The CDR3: CASSYIRDRSYEQYF. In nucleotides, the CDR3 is TGTGCCAGCAGTTACATTCGGGACAGATCCTACGAGCAGTACTTC.

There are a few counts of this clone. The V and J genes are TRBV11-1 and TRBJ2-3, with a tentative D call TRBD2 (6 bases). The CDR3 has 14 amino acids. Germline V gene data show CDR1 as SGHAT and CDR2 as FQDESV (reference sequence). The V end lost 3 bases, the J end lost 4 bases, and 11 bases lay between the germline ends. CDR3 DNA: TGTGCCAGCAGCTTGGAAGGACTATCAGATACGCAGTATTTT. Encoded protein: CASSLEGLSDTQYF.

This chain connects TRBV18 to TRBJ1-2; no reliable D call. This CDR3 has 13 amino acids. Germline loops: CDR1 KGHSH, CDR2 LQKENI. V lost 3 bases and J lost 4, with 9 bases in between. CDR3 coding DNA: TGTGCCAGCTCACCGGAGGCAATCTATGGCTACACCTTC. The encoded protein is CASSPEAIYGYTF.

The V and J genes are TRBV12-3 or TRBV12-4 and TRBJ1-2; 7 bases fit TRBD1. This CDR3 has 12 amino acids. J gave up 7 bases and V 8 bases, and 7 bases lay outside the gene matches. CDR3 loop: CASSDRAAGYTF. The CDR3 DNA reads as TGTGCCAGCTCTGACAGGGCGGCTGGCTACACCTTC.

CDR3 nucleotide sequence: TGCGCCAGCAAACTAGCGGGGGACCACAATGAGCAGTTCTTC. It encodes CASKLAGDHNEQFF. J is TRBJ2-1 and V is TRBV5-1; TRBD2 matches 11 bases. Germline V gene lookup returns CDR1 SGHRS and CDR2 YFSETQ. There are 14 residues in the CDR3. V dropped 6 bases and J dropped 5; count of bases not matched to a gene: 4. Full variable domain (remainder filled in from reference TRBV5-1 and TRBJ2-1): KAGVTQTPRYLIKTRGQQVTLSCSPISGHRSVSWYQQTPGQGLQFLFEYFSETQRNKGNFPGRFSGRQFSNSRSEMNVSTLELGDSALYLCASKLAGDHNEQFFGPGTRLTVL.

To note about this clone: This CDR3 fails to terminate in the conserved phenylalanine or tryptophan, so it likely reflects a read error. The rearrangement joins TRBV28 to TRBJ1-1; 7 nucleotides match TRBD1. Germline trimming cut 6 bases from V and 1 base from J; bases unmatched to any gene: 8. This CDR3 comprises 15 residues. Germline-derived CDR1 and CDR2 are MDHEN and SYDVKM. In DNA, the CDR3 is TGTGCCAGCAGCTTTATGGGACAGTCGAACACTGAAGCTTTCCTT. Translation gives CASSFMGQSNTEAFL.

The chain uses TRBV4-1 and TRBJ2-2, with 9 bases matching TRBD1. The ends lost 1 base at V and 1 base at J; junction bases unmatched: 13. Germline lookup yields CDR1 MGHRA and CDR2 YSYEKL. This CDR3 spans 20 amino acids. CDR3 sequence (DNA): TGCGCCAGCAGCCAAGGATTGGACAGGGGAAGATCTTGGAACACCGGGGAGCTGTTTTTT. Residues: CASSQGLDRGRSWNTGELFF.

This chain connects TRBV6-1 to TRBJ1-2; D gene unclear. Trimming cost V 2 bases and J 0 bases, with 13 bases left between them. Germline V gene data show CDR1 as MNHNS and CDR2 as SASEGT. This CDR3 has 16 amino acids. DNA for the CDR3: TGTGCCAGCAGTGAACAGGCCAGGCGAACTAACTATGGCTACACCTTC. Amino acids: CASSEQARRTNYGYTF.

The DNA for the CDR3 is TGCGCCAGCAGCTTGGGGGTGGAAAACAACTATGGCTACACCTTC. Its protein is CASSLGVENNYGYTF. This chain uses TRBV5-1 with TRBJ1-2; the D is unclear. The CDR3 has 15 amino acids. The germline V gene encodes CDR1 SGHRS and CDR2 YFSETQ. The germline V and J ends were trimmed by 0 bases and 2 bases, with 11 bases remaining between them.